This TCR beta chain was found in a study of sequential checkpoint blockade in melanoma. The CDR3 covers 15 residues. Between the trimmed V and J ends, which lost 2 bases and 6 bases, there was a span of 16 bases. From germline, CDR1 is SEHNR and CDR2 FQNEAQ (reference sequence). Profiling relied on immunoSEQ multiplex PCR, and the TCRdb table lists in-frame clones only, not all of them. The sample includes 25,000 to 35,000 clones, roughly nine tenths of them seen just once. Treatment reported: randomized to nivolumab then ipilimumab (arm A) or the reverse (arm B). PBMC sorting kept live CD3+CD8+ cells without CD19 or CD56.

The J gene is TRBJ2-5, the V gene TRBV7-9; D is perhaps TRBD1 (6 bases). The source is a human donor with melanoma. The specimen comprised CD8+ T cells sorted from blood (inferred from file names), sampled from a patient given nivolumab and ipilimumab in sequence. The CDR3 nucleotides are TGTGCCAGCAGCTTAATAGGCCAGGGGAGAAAGACCCAGTACTTC. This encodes CASSLIGQGRKTQYF.